The 14 T cell receptor beta chains below all came from one sample that was sequenced in a study of T cell repertoires in cytomegalovirus infection. TCRdb recomputed calls from the reads with MiXCR, one row per CDR3 protein. The sample holds around 530,000 distinct CDR3 sequences, about 30% seen once. Sequenced material: PBMCs. These receptors all come from a human donor in good health (CMV status not recorded). Some clones in this sample may be carry-over from other donors' samples.

The chain links TRBV30 to TRBJ2-1; 11 bases map to TRBD2. Trimming cost V 5 bases and J 0 bases; bases outside gene matches: 9. The CDR3 is 17 residues long. Germline V gives CDR1 GTSNPN, CDR2 SVGIG (reference sequence). The CDR3 nucleotides are TGTGCCTGGTCCGGGACTAGCGGTTTTAGCTCCTACAATGAGCAGTTCTTC. It is translated as CAWSGTSGFSSYNEQFF. The full variable domain, with the rest looked up from reference TRBV30 and TRBJ2-1, is SQTIHQWPATLVQPVGSPLSLECTVEGTSNPNLYWYRQAAGRGLQLLFYSVGIGQISSEVPQNLSASRPQDRQFILSSKKLLLSDSGFYLCAWSGTSGFSSYNEQFFGPGTRLTVL.

V and J are TRBV5-4 and TRBJ2-7; D possibly corresponds to TRBD2 (6 bases). From germline, CDR1 is SGHNT and CDR2 YYREEE (reference sequence). Trimming took 0 bases from V and 3 from J, leaving 13 bases between them. This CDR3 has 15 residues. In nucleotides, the CDR3 is TGTGCCAGCAGCTTGGGTGGCCGGGGAGGCTACGAGCAGTACTTC. Translated: CASSLGGRGGYEQYF. Full variable domain (remainder filled in from reference TRBV5-4 and TRBJ2-7): ETGVTQSPTHLIKTRGQQVTLRCSSQSGHNTVSWYQQALGQGPQFIFQYYREEENGRGNFPPRFSGLQFPNYSSELNVNALELDDSALYLCASSLGGRGGYEQYFGPGTRLTVT.

This clonotype was detected only a few times. The chain combines TRBV27 with TRBJ1-6; 10 nucleotides agree with TRBD1. Germline CDR1 reads MNHEY; CDR2 reads SMNVEV (reference sequence). J gave up 4 bases and V 7 bases, and 13 bases lay outside the gene matches. The length of the CDR3 is 18 residues. The CDR3 DNA reads as TGTGCCAGCACCACAACCGGACAGGGGGAGCCATATAATTCACCCCTCCACTTT. It translates to CASTTTGQGEPYNSPLHF.

The chain combines TRBV6-5 with TRBJ1-2; TRBD1 matches at 11 bases. CDR1 is MNHEY, CDR2 SVGAGI, per germline. V trimming: 6 bases; J trimming: 8 bases; junction bases outside the gene matches: 11. The CDR3 has 15 residues. In nucleotides, the CDR3 is TGTGCCAGCAGAGAGGGACAGGGGGGCTCTCGGGGCTACACCTTC. Translating gives CASREGQGGSRGYTF.

This chain links TRBV6-5 with TRBJ1-6; D is unresolved. The CDR3 sequence is 15 residues long. V gave up 4 bases and J gave up 7 bases, with 14 bases separating them. CDR1 MNHEY and CDR2 SVGAGI come from the germline V gene. CDR3 nucleotides: TGTGCCAGCAGTTGGTGGGCTGCGGGGAATTCACCCCTCCACTTT. This encodes CASSWWAAGNSPLHF.

The chain recombines TRBV5-6 with TRBJ2-5; 12 bases map to TRBD2. V shed 4 bases and J 1 base; nucleotides not matched to a gene: 5. The CDR3 runs 16 residues. The germline V gene has CDR1 SGHDT and CDR2 YYEEEE. CDR3 nucleotide sequence: TGTGCCAGCAGCCACACGACTAGCGGGAGCCAAGAGACCCAGTACTTC. Translation: CASSHTTSGSQETQYF.

The rearrangement uses TRBV2 and TRBJ1-5; no firm D call. Trimming removed 5 bases at V and 4 bases at J, with 9 bases between. Germline values: CDR1 SNHLY, CDR2 FYNNEI. The CDR3 covers 13 residues. The CDR3 DNA sequence: TGTGCCAGCAGTACGGAATTTAATCAGCCCCAGCATTTT. It encodes CASSTEFNQPQHF.

This clonotype appeared a few times. V is TRBV19 and J is TRBJ2-2, with 7 bases that match TRBD1. Germline V lookup: CDR1 LNHDA, CDR2 SQIVND (reference sequence). The junction had 8 bases not matched to a gene; V was cut back by 10 bases and J by 3 bases. This CDR3 comprises 14 residues. For the CDR3, the DNA is TGTGCCACCCGACAGGGATGGGACACCGGGGAGCTGTTTTTT. Translation gives CATRQGWDTGELFF.

Regarding this clonotype: A read error may produce the germline difference seen at one junction end. This sequence joins TRBV19 and TRBJ1-4, with a possible D match to TRBD1 (6 bases). Looked up from germline, CDR1 is LNHDA and CDR2 is SQIVND (reference sequence). The CDR3 contains 16 residues. Here the CDR3 DNA reads TGTGCCAGTAGCCTGAGGGGGGCAACAACTAATAAAAAACTGTTTTTT. This gives the protein CASSLRGATTNKKLFF.

The sample holds a few counts of this clonotype. The J gene is TRBJ1-3, the V gene TRBV19; D is uncertain. The CDR3 runs 15 residues. The V end lost 3 bases, the J end lost 2 bases, and 11 bases lay between the germline ends. Germline V lookup: CDR1 LNHDA, CDR2 SQIVND (reference sequence). Here the CDR3 DNA reads TGTGCCAGTAGTATCGCCGGACCGGCTGGAAACACCATATATTTT. Amino acid sequence: CASSIAGPAGNTIYF. Drawing the rest from reference TRBV19 and TRBJ1-3, the complete variable domain is DGGITQSPKYLFRKEGQNVTLSCEQNLNHDAMYWYRQDPGQGLRLIYYSQIVNDFQKGDIAEGYSVSREKKESFPLTVTSAQKNPTAFYLCASSIAGPAGNTIYFGEGSWLTVV.

This rearrangement joins TRBV7-2 to TRBJ2-7; D remains unclear. CDR3 size: 15 residues. Germline CDR1 reads SGHTA; CDR2 reads FQGNSA. V lost 1 base to trimming and J lost 3 bases, with 13 bases between them. The CDR3, as DNA: TGTGCCAGCAGCTTAGTCTTGGACGGCTTCTACGAGCAGTACTTC. Protein sequence: CASSLVLDGFYEQYF.

This clonotype was counted between two and nine times. The chain uses TRBV7-2 and TRBJ2-7; tentatively, D is TRBD1 (6 bases). Germline V gene sequence: CDR1 SGHTA, CDR2 FQGNSA. The CDR3 length is 17 residues. Trimming stripped 2 bases from V and 0 bases from J, with 17 bases between. The CDR3 coding sequence is TGTGCCAGCAGCTTACTGGGGGCTGACTGGGTCTCCTACGAGCAGTACTTC. Protein sequence: CASSLLGADWVSYEQYF.

Details on this clonotype: At one end the junction does not follow the germline gene, possibly because of a read error. The genes are TRBV7-7 and TRBJ2-2; D uncertain. CDR3 length equals 13 residues. Germline CDR1 is SSHAT and CDR2 is FNYEAQ (reference sequence). The CDR3 region has the DNA TGTGCTAGCAGCCTAAGTACTTCCGGGGAGCTGTTTTTT. Its protein is CASSLSTSGELFF.

In its sample, this clonotype was seen a few times. This chain links TRBV5-6 with TRBJ2-1; the match to TRBD2 covers 8 bases. The germline V gene encodes CDR1 SGHDT and CDR2 YYEEEE. The V and J ends lost 4 bases and 7 bases, in that order; junction bases with no gene match: 10. This CDR3 spans 15 amino acids. CDR3 loop: CASSPVAGSGNEQFF. The CDR3 DNA is TGTGCCAGCAGCCCGGTAGCGGGATCGGGAAATGAGCAGTTCTTC.